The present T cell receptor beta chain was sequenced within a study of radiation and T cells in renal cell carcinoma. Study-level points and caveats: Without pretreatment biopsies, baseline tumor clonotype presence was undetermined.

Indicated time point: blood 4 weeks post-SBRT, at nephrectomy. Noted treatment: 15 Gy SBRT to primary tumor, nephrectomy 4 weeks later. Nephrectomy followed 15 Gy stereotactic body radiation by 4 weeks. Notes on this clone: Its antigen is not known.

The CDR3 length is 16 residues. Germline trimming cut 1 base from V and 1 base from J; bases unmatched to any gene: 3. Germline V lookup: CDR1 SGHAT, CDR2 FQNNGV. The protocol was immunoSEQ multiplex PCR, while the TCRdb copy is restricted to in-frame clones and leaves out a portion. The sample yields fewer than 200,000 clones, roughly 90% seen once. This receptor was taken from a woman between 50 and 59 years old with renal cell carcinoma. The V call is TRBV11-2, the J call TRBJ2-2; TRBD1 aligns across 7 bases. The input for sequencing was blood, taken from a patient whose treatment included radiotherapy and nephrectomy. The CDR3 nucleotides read TGTGCCAGCAGCTTAGGTCCAGGGGGGAACACCGGGGAGCTGTTTTTT. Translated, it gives CASSLGPGGNTGELFF.